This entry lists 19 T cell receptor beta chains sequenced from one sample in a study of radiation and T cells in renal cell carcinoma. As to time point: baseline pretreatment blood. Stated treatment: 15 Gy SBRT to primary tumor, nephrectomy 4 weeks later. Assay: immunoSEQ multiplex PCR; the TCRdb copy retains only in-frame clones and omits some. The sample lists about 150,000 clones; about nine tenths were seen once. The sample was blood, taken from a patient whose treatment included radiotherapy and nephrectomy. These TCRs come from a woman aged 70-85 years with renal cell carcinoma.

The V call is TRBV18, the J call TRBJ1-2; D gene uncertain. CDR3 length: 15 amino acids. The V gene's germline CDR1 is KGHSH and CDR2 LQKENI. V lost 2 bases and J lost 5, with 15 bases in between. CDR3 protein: CASSPVGGSSYGYTF. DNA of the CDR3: TGTGCCAGCTCACCAGTAGGAGGGAGCTCTTATGGCTACACCTTC.

For the CDR3, the DNA is TGTGCCTGGGACGGGGCTTCCTATAATTCACCCCTCCACTTT. This encodes CAWDGASYNSPLHF. The chain has TRBV30 and TRBJ1-6, with a possible D match to TRBD1 (5 bases). Per germline, CDR1 GTSNPN and CDR2 SVGIG (reference sequence). V lost 5 bases to trimming and J lost 1 base, with 9 bases between them. This CDR3 comprises 14 residues.

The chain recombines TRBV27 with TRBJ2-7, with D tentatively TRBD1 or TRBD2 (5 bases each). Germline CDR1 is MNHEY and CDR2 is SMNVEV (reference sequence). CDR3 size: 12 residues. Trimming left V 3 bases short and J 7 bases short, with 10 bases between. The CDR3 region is CASSFFGGEQYF. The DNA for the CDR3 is TGTGCCAGCAGTTTTTTTGGGGGTGAGCAGTACTTC.

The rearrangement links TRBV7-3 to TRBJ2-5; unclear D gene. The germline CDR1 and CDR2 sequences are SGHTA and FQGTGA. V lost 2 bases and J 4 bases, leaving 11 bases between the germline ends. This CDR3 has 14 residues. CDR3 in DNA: TGTGCCAGCAGCTTAGTTGTGGGTGGAGAGACCCAGTACTTC. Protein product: CASSLVVGGETQYF.

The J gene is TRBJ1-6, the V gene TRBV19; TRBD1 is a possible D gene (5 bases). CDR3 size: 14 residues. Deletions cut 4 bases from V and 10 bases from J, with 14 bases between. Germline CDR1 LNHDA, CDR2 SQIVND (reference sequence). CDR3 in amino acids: CASSTTGRESPLHF. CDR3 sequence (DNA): TGTGCCAGTAGTACGACGGGGCGGGAATCACCCCTCCACTTT.

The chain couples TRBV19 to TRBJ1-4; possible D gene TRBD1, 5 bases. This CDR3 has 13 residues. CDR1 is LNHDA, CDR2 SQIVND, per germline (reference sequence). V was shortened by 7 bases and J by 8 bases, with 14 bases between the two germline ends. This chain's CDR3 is CASNPGPGEKLFF. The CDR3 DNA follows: TGTGCCAGTAACCCGGGACCGGGGGAAAAACTGTTTTTT.

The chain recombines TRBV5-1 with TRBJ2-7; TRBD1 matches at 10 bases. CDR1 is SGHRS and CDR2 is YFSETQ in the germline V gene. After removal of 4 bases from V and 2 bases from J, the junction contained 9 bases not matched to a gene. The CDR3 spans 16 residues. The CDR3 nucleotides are TGCGCCAGCAGCCGGAGTTGGGACAGGGGCCCCTACGAGCAGTACTTC. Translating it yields CASSRSWDRGPYEQYF.

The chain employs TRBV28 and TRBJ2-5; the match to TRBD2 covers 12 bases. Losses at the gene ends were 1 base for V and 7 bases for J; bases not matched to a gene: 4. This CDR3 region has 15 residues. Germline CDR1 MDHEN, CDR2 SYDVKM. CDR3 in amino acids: CASSLSTSGGLTQYF. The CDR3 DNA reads TGTGCCAGCAGTTTATCTACTAGCGGGGGGTTGACCCAGTACTTC.

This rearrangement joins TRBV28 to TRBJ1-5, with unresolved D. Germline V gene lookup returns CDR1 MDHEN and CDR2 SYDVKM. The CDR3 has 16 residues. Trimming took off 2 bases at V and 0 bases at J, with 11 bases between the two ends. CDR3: CASSLRPANSNQPQHF. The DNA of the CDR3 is TGTGCCAGCAGTTTACGACCGGCGAATAGCAATCAGCCCCAGCATTTT. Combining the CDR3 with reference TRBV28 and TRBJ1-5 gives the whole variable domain DVKVTQSSRYLVKRTGEKVFLECVQDMDHENMFWYRQDPGLGLRLIYFSYDVKMKEKGDIPEGYSVSREKKERFSLILESASTNQTSMYLCASSLRPANSNQPQHFGDGTRLSIL.

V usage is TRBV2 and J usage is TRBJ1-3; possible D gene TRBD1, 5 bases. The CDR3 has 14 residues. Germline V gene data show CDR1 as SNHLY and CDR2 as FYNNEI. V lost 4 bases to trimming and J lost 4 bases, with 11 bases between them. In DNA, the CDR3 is TGTGCCAGCAGTGCCAGGGCCGCGGGAAACACCATATATTTT. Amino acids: CASSARAAGNTIYF. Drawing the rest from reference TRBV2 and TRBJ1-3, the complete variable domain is EPEVTQTPSHQVTQMGQEVILRCVPISNHLYFYWYRQILGQKVEFLVSFYNNEISEKSEIFDDQFSVERPDGSNFTLKIRSTKLEDSAMYFCASSARAAGNTIYFGEGSWLTVV.

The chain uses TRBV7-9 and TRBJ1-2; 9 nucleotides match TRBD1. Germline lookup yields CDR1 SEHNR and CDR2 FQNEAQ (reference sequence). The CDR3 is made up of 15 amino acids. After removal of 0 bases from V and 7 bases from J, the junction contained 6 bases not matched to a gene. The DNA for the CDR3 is TGTGCCAGCAGCTTAGCGGGAACAGGGGGCTTTGGCTACACCTTC. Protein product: CASSLAGTGGFGYTF.

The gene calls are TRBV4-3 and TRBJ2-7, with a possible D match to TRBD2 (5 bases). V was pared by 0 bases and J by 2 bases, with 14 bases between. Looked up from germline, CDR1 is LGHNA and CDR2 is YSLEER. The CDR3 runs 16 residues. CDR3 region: CASSQDGPGITYEQYF. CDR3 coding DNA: TGCGCCAGCAGCCAAGACGGCCCGGGGATAACCTACGAGCAGTACTTC.

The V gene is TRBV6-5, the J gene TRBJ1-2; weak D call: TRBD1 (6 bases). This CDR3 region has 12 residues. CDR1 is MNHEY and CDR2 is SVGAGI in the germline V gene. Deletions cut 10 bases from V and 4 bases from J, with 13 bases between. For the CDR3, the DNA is TGTGCCATCAAGAAACAGGGCTATGGCTACACCTTC. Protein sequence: CAIKKQGYGYTF.

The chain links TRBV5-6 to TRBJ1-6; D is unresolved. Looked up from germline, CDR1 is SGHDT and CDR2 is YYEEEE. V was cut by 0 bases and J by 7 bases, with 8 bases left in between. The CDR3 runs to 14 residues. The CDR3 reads CASSLDIGNSPLHF. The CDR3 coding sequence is TGTGCCAGCAGCTTGGACATAGGAAATTCACCCCTCCACTTT.

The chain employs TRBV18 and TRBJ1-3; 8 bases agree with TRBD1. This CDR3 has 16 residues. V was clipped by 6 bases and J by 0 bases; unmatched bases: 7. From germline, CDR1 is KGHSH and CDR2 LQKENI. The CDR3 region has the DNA TGTGCCAGCTCGACCGGGACAGGATCCTCTGGAAACACCATATATTTT. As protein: CASSTGTGSSGNTIYF.

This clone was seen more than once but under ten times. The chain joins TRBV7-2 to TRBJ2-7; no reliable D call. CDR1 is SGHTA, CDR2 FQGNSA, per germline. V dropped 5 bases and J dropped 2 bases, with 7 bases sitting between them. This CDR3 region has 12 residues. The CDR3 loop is CASSPGAYEQYF. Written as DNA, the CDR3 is TGTGCCAGCAGCCCAGGCGCCTACGAGCAGTACTTC. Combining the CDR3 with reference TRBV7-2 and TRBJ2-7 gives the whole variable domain GAGVSQSPSNKVTEKGKDVELRCDPISGHTALYWYRQSLGQGLEFLIYFQGNSAPDKSGLPSDRFSAERTGGSVSTLTIQRTQQEDSAVYLCASSPGAYEQYFGPGTRLTVT.

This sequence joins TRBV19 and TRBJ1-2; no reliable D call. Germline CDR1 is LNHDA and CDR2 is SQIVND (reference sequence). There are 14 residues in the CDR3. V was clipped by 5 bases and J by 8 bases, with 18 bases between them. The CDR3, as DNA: TGTGCCAGTAGTTTCCGGGAGCCCATACGCGGCTACACCTTC. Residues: CASSFREPIRGYTF.

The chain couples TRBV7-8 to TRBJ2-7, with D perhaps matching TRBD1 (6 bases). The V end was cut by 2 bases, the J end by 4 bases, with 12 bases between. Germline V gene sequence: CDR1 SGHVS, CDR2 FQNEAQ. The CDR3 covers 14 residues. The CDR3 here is CASSLQGTIYEQYF. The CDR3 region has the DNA TGTGCCAGCAGCTTACAGGGGACGATTTACGAGCAGTACTTC.

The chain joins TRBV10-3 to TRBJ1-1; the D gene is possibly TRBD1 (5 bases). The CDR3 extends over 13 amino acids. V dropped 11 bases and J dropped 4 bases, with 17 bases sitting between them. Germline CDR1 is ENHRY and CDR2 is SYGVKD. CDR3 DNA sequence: TGTGCCTCAGGACGGGGCTTACTCACTGAAGCTTTCTTT. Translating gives CASGRGLLTEAFF.